This T cell receptor beta chain came from a study of T cells in tumors after PD-1 blockade. Study information: Prior checkpoint blockade, systemic immunosuppressant use, or anti-cancer therapy within 4 weeks excluded patients. Daily vismodegib 150 mg continued in a subset of anti-PD-1-treated patients.

Input was about 616 ng to 6,500 ng of genomic DNA from tumor or blood. The study, taken as a whole, reports: Peripheral recruitment is suggested, as some novel exhausted tumor clones were in pre-treatment blood.

Concerning this clone itself: What it binds is not known.

The V gene's germline CDR1 is ENHRY and CDR2 SYGVKD. Trimming removed 2 bases at V and 9 bases at J, with 8 bases between. This CDR3 comprises 12 residues. Method: immunoSEQ multiplex PCR; TCRdb's copy keeps in-frame clones and lacks some. The profile shows about 35,000 clones, roughly 73% of them singletons. The origin of this receptor is a human donor with basal cell carcinoma. V and J are TRBV10-3 and TRBJ2-1; D is ambiguous. Sequenced material: PBMCs, taken before anti-PD-1 treatment. The chain's CDR3 is CAISEHYGEQFF. The CDR3 DNA reads TGTGCCATCAGTGAGCATTATGGTGAGCAGTTCTTC.